The 21 T cell receptor beta chains reported below all come from one sample, sequenced in a study of blood T cells in healthy people across ages. Primers used in a second PCR of about 7 to 12 cycles were a sample-barcoded 5' primer and a J-beta primer mix. A single record per CDR3 protein comes from TCRdb applying MiXCR to the 5' RACE reads. The repertoire holds approximately 960,000 distinct CDR3 sequences, with approximately 32% as singletons. Separately, the same data were catalogued under a study of T cells of mothers and their children.

Material: blood. The source is a woman aged 40 to 50 in good health.

The table lists this clonotype with a few counts. The chain couples TRBV25-1 to TRBJ2-1; 8 bases map to TRBD2. The CDR3 length is 16 residues. Germline V gene data show CDR1 as MGHDK and CDR2 as SYGVNS. The V gene end was trimmed by 4 bases and the J gene end by 0 bases; junction bases not matched to a gene: 5. This CDR3 is CASSGSGDYSYNEQFF. CDR3 nucleotide sequence: TGTGCCAGCAGTGGTAGCGGGGACTACTCCTACAATGAGCAGTTCTTC.

This clonotype was seen repeatedly, ten times or more. The CDR3 sequence: CASRQGVTEAFF. The CDR3 region has the DNA TGTGCCAGCAGACAGGGGGTCACTGAAGCTTTCTTT. This chain connects TRBV6-5 to TRBJ1-1, with TRBD1 matching over 8 bases. The length of the CDR3 is 12 residues. Per the germline V gene, CDR1 is MNHEY and CDR2 is SVGAGI. The trim removed 6 bases at V and 4 bases at J, leaving 1 base unmatched.

This clonotype came up a few times. The chain links TRBV30 to TRBJ1-6, with unresolved D. CDR3 length equals 12 residues. The ends were cut back, 1 base at V and 6 bases at J, with 4 bases in the middle. Germline V gene data show CDR1 as GTSNPN and CDR2 as SVGIG (reference sequence). This CDR3 is CAWSAVNSPLHF. CDR3 DNA: TGTGCCTGGAGTGCCGTTAATTCACCCCTCCACTTT.

In this sample, this clonotype turned up many times. The chain uses TRBV28 and TRBJ2-7, with D perhaps matching TRBD1 (5 bases). The germline gives CDR1 MDHEN, CDR2 SYDVKM. V was shortened by 6 bases and J by 0 bases, with 12 bases between the two germline ends. The CDR3 consists of 14 residues. CDR3 residues: CASRLTESSYEQYF. The CDR3 region has the DNA TGTGCCAGCAGACTGACAGAGAGCTCCTACGAGCAGTACTTC.

This clonotype was seen at least ten times. The chain has TRBV5-5 and TRBJ2-1, with TRBD2 identical over 9 bases. Germline V gene lookup returns CDR1 SGHKS and CDR2 YYEKEE (reference sequence). The CDR3 is 16 residues long. Trimming at V came to 0 bases and at J to 4 bases, leaving 5 bases not matched to a gene. CDR3 DNA sequence: TGTGCCAGCAGCTTGGAGGCGGGGGGGCTATACAATGAGCAGTTCTTC. It translates to CASSLEAGGLYNEQFF.

This clonotype appeared many times. J is TRBJ2-7 and V is TRBV7-2, with D possibly being TRBD2 (5 bases). Deletions cut 3 bases from V and 2 bases from J, with 8 bases between. This CDR3 is 13 amino acids long. Germline V CDR1 and CDR2: SGHTA, FQGNSA. The CDR3 sequence: CASSFSAAYEQYF. For the CDR3, the DNA is TGTGCCAGCAGCTTTAGCGCCGCCTACGAGCAGTACTTC.

This chain links TRBV7-8 with TRBJ2-5; perhaps TRBD2 as D (7 bases). The CDR3 consists of 17 residues. V was trimmed by 3 bases and J by 2 bases, leaving 19 bases between them. Germline V gene data show CDR1 as SGHVS and CDR2 as FQNEAQ. CDR3 residues: CASSLVLRGASQETQYF. For the CDR3, the DNA is TGTGCCAGCAGCTTGGTCCTTCGGGGGGCTTCTCAAGAGACCCAGTACTTC.

With regard to this clonotype: This may arise from a read error, as a much more abundant clone is one base away. J is TRBJ2-2 and V is TRBV12-3 or TRBV12-4; D unclear. This CDR3 is 12 amino acids long. CDR3 region: CANSLRWPELFF. CDR3 sequence (DNA): TGTGCCAACAGTTTAAGGTGGCCGGAGCTGTTTTTT.

This clonotype was found once. The chain combines TRBV5-1 with TRBJ2-1, with 10 nucleotides matching TRBD2. Germline V CDR1 and CDR2: SGHRS, YFSETQ. The CDR3 is 15 amino acids. V shed 2 bases and J 7 bases; nucleotides not matched to a gene: 6. The CDR3 coding sequence is TGCGCCAGCAGCTTACTAGCGGGGCCAGCGAATGAGCAGTTCTTC. This gives the protein CASSLLAGPANEQFF. Variable domain in full (rest from reference TRBV5-1 and TRBJ2-1): KAGVTQTPRYLIKTRGQQVTLSCSPISGHRSVSWYQQTPGQGLQFLFEYFSETQRNKGNFPGRFSGRQFSNSRSEMNVSTLELGDSALYLCASSLLAGPANEQFFGPGTRLTVL.

This clonotype was seen a few times. A much larger clone sits a single nucleotide away, making a read error possible. The V and J genes are TRBV7-9 and TRBJ2-5; D gene unclear. The J call may be wrong; the DNA end is better matched by TRBJ2-7. In germline, CDR1 is SEHNR, CDR2 FQNEAQ (reference sequence). The CDR3 has 11 residues. The DNA of the CDR3 is TGTGCCGGCAGCTCGTTCGGCGAGCAGTACTTC. It is translated as CAGSSFGEQYF.

This clonotype was seen repeatedly, ten times or more. This sequence joins TRBV28 and TRBJ2-5; D is perhaps TRBD1 or TRBD2 (5 bases each). V gave up 5 bases and J gave up 5 bases, with 15 bases separating them. The CDR3 loop spans 14 amino acids. The germline gives CDR1 MDHEN, CDR2 SYDVKM. The CDR3 region has the DNA TGTGCCAGCAGTCCTCGGACACGGAGGGAGACCCAGTACTTC. Its translation: CASSPRTRRETQYF. Looking up the rest from reference TRBV28 and TRBJ2-5 gives the full variable domain: DVKVTQSSRYLVKRTGEKVFLECVQDMDHENMFWYRQDPGLGLRLIYFSYDVKMKEKGDIPEGYSVSREKKERFSLILESASTNQTSMYLCASSPRTRRETQYFGPGTRLLVL.

This clonotype has a handful of counts. The rearrangement joins TRBV24-1 to TRBJ2-1; D tentatively reads TRBD1 or TRBD2 (6 bases each). Trimming pared 1 base from V and 7 bases from J, leaving 13 bases between. Germline V gene data show CDR1 as KGHDR and CDR2 as SFDVKD. The CDR3 is 15 amino acids. The CDR3: CATSDLGGSTNEQFF. CDR3 in DNA: TGTGCCACCAGTGATTTAGGGGGGTCTACGAATGAGCAGTTCTTC.

About this clonotype: One end of the junction is discordant with germline, which a read error may explain. This rearrangement joins TRBV12-3 or TRBV12-4 to TRBJ2-3; tentatively, D is TRBD2 (6 bases). The CDR3 totals 15 residues. Here the CDR3 DNA reads TGTGCCAGCAGTTTTAGGCAGGGAGGAACAGATGCGCAGTATTTT. Its translation is CASSFRQGGTDAQYF.

In regard to this clonotype: A much larger clone differs by one base, so this may be a read error. This chain uses TRBV20-1 with TRBJ2-1; 14 nucleotides align to TRBD2. The V gene end was trimmed by 0 bases and the J gene end by 15 bases; junction bases not matched to a gene: 10. CDR3 length: 15 residues. Germline lookup yields CDR1 DFQATT and CDR2 SNEGSKA (reference sequence). This chain's CDR3 is CSARDTGTSGSSRFF. The CDR3 DNA sequence: TGCAGTGCTAGAGATACAGGGACTAGCGGGAGCTCTAGGTTCTTC.

This clonotype has at least ten counts. This rearrangement joins TRBV19 to TRBJ1-5; 9 positions match TRBD1. CDR1 is LNHDA, CDR2 SQIVND, per germline (reference sequence). V lost 5 bases and J lost 6; bases outside the gene matches: 8. The CDR3 spans 15 residues. The CDR3 DNA sequence: TGTGCCAGTAGTGACTCGACAGGGGGTTCTCAGCCCCAGCATTTT. It specifies CASSDSTGGSQPQHF.

This clonotype was seen a handful of times. This could be a read error, since a much larger clone is one nucleotide away. The chain couples TRBV12-3 or TRBV12-4 to TRBJ2-7, with D perhaps TRBD2 (5 bases). This CDR3 comprises 14 residues. CDR3 DNA: TGTGCCGGCAGTTTAGCGTTTGGCGTTCAGGAGCAGTACTTC. Translating it yields CAGSLAFGVQEQYF.

This clonotype was counted a few times. V gene TRBV12-3 or TRBV12-4 combines with J gene TRBJ2-2; 8 nucleotides align to TRBD1. The CDR3 is made up of 18 amino acids. V was clipped by 4 bases and J by 2 bases; unmatched bases: 12. This CDR3 reads CASSSSHAQGANTGELFF. The DNA of the CDR3 is TGTGCCAGCAGTTCTTCCCACGCCCAGGGGGCCAACACCGGGGAGCTGTTTTTT.

The J gene is TRBJ1-5, the V gene TRBV29-1; a weak D match, TRBD1 (5 bases). Germline assignment: CDR1 SQVTM and CDR2 ANQGSEA. V lost 2 bases to trimming and J lost 6 bases, with 8 bases between them. The CDR3 covers 12 residues. The CDR3 region is CSVELGGQPQHF. CDR3 sequence (DNA): TGCAGCGTTGAATTGGGGGGTCAGCCCCAGCATTTT. Full variable domain (missing parts from reference TRBV29-1 and TRBJ1-5): SAVISQKPSRDICQRGTSLTIQCQVDSQVTMMFWYRQQPGQSLTLIATANQGSEATYESGFVIDKFPISRPNLTFSTLTVSNMSPEDSSIYLCSVELGGQPQHFGDGTRLSIL.

This rearrangement joins TRBV20-1 to TRBJ2-5; D is undetermined. Trimming removed 6 bases from V and 3 bases from J, with 17 bases in between. This CDR3 region has 14 residues. Germline V gene sequence: CDR1 DFQATT, CDR2 SNEGSKA (reference sequence). CDR3 nucleotide sequence: TGCAGTGCGCCTCCTGGCATATCGAAAGAGACCCAGTACTTC. Translating it yields CSAPPGISKETQYF.

The chain combines TRBV20-1 with TRBJ2-1, with D possibly matching TRBD1 (7 bases). The V gene's germline CDR1 is DFQATT and CDR2 SNEGSKA (reference sequence). The CDR3 is made up of 15 amino acids. V was shortened by 5 bases and J by 10 bases, with 24 bases between the two germline ends. The DNA for the CDR3 is TGCAGTGCTCGCATTAGCAGGGGGGTGGACGACGAGCAGTTCTTC. Translation: CSARISRGVDDEQFF.

The chain has TRBV12-3 or TRBV12-4 and TRBJ2-2; a weak D match, TRBD2 (6 bases). The CDR3 is 15 residues long. Trimming shortened V by 3 bases and J by 4 bases, and 12 bases separated the two germline ends. CDR3 loop: CASSFERALTGELFF. The CDR3 DNA reads as TGTGCCAGCAGTTTTGAGCGGGCCCTCACCGGGGAGCTGTTTTTT.